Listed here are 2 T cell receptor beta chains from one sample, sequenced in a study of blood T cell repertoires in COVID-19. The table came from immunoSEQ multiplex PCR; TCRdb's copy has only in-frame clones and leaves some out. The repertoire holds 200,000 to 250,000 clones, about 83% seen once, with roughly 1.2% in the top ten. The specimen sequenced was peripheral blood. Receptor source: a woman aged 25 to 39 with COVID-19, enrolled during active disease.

The CDR3 protein is CASSEASYREGEQYF. The CDR3 DNA is TGTGCCAGCAGTGAAGCGAGCTACAGGGAGGGGGAGCAGTACTTC. The V call is TRBV2, the J call TRBJ2-7; the D gene is possibly TRBD2 (7 bases). Between the trimmed V and J ends, which lost 0 bases and 7 bases, there was a span of 16 bases. Germline lookup yields CDR1 SNHLY and CDR2 FYNNEI. The CDR3 sequence is 15 residues long.

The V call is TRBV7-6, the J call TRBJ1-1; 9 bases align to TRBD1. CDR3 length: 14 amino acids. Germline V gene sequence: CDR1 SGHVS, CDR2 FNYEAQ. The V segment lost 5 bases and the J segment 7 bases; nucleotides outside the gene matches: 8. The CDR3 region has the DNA TGTGCCAGCAGCCCGAACAGGGGGCAGGGTGAAGCTTTCTTT. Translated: CASSPNRGQGEAFF.